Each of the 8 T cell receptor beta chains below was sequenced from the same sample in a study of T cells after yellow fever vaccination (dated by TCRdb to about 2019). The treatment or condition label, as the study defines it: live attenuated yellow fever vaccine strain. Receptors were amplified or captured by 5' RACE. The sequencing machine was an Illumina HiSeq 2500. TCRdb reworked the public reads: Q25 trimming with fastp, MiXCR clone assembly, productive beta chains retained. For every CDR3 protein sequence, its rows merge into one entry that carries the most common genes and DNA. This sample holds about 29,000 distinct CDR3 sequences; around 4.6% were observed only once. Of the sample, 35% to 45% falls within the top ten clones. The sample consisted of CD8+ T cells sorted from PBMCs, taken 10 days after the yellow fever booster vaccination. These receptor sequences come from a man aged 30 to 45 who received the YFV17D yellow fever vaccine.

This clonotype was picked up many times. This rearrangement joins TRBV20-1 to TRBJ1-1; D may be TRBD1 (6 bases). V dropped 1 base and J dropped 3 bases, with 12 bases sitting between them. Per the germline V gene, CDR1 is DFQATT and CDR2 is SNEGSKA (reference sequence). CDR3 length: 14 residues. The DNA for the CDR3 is TGCAGTGCTAGAGGATACAGGGTTTACACTGAAGCTTTCTTT. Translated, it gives CSARGYRVYTEAFF.

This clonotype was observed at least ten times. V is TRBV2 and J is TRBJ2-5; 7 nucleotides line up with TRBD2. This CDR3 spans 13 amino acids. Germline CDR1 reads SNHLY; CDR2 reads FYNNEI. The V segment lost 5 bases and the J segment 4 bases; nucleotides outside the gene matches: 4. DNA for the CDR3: TGTGCCAGCAGTTCTAGCGGCGGAGAGACCCAGTACTTC. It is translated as CASSSSGGETQYF.

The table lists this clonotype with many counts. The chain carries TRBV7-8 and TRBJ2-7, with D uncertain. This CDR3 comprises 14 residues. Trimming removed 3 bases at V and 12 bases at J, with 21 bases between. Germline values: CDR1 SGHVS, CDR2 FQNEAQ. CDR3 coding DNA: TGTGCCAGCAGCTTCTTCGACCGCCACCCACTCCCGTACTTC. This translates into CASSFFDRHPLPYF.

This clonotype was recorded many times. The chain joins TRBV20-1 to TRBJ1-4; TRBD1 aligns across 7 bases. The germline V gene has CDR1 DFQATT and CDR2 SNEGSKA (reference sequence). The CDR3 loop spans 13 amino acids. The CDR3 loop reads CSTRQGRNEKLFF. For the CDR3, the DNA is TGCAGCACCAGACAGGGTCGTAATGAAAAACTGTTTTTT.

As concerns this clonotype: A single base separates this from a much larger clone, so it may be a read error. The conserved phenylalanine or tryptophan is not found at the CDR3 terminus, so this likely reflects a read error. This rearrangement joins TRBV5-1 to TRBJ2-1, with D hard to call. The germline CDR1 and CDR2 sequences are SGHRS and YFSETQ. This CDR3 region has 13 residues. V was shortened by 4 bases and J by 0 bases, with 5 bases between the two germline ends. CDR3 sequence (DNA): TGCGCCAGCAGCCCATACTCCTACAATGAGCAGTTCTCC. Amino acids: CASSPYSYNEQFS.

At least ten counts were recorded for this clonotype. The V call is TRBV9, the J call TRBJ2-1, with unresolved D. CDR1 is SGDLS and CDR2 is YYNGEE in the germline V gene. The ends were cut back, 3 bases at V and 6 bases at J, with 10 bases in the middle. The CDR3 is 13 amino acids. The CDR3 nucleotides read TGTGCCAGCAGCGATGGACGCTTCAATGAGCAGTTCTTC. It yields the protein CASSDGRFNEQFF.

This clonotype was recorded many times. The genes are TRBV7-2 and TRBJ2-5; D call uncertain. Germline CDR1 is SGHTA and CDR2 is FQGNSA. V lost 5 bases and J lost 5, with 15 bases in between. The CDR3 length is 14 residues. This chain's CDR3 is CASSIDPPPETQYF. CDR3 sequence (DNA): TGTGCCAGCAGCATAGATCCGCCCCCGGAGACCCAGTACTTC. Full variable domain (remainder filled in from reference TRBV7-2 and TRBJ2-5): GAGVSQSPSNKVTEKGKDVELRCDPISGHTALYWYRQSLGQGLEFLIYFQGNSAPDKSGLPSDRFSAERTGGSVSTLTIQRTQQEDSAVYLCASSIDPPPETQYFGPGTRLLVL.

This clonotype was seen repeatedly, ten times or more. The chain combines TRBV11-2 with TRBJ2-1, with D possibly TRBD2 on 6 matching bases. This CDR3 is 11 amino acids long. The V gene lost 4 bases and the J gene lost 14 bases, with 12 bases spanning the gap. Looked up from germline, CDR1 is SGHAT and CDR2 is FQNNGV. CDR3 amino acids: CASSWAGSKFF. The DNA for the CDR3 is TGTGCCAGCAGCTGGGCGGGATCCAAGTTCTTC.